This T cell receptor beta chain was retrieved from a study of sequential checkpoint blockade in melanoma. Study-wide background: Each arm's sequence ended with maintenance nivolumab.

V trimming: 5 bases; J trimming: 9 bases; junction bases outside the gene matches: 8. The germline CDR1 and CDR2 sequences are SGHVS and FNYEAQ. The CDR3 runs to 16 residues. Treatment noted: randomized to nivolumab then ipilimumab (arm A) or the reverse (arm B). Sorted cells were live CD3+CD8+, lacking CD19 and CD56, from PBMCs. Assay: immunoSEQ multiplex PCR; the TCRdb copy retains only in-frame clones and omits some. The table lists 27,000 or so clones, 70% to 80% of them singletons. This clone was recorded a few times. This sequence originates from a human donor with melanoma. Here the sequenced sample was CD8+ T cells sorted from blood (inferred from file names), taken from a patient given nivolumab and ipilimumab in sequence. V and J are TRBV7-6 and TRBJ2-1; 15 nucleotides agree with TRBD2. The CDR3, as DNA: TGTGCCAGCAGCCCCGGGACTAGCGGGAGGAGGGGTGAGCAGTTCTTC. It yields the protein CASSPGTSGRRGEQFF.